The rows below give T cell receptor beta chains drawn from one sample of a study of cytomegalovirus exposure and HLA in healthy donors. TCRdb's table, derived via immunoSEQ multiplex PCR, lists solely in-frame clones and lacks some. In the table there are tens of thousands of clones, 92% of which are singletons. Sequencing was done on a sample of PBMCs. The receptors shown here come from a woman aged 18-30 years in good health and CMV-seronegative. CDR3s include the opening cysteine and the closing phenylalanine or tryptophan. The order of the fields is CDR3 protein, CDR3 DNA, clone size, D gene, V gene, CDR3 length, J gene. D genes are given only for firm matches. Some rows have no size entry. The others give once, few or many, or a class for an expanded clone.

CAWGTWRETQYF,TGTGCCTGGGGGACATGGCGGGAGACCCAGTACTTC,.,.,TRBV30,12,TRBJ2-5
CASSFDRGLRYGYTF,TGTGCCAGCAGTTTCGACAGGGGGTTGAGATATGGCTACACCTTC,once,TRBD1,TRBV28,15,TRBJ1-2
CASSSTGGNSPLHF,TGTGCCAGCAGCTCAACAGGGGGGAATTCACCCCTCCACTTT,.,TRBD1,TRBV5-6,14,TRBJ1-6
CASSQDANGGWPYNSPLHF,TGTGCCAGCAGCCAAGACGCCAATGGGGGGTGGCCCTATAATTCACCCCTCCACTTT,.,.,TRBV4-2,19,TRBJ1-6
CASSLWQSDSPLHF,TGTGCCAGCAGCTTGTGGCAGTCCGATTCACCCCTCCACTTT,.,.,TRBV5-8,14,TRBJ1-6
CASGTQGQETQYF,TGTGCCAGTGGTACGCAGGGACAAGAGACCCAGTACTTC,.,.,TRBV19,13,TRBJ2-5
CASSQATGYDTQYF,TGTGCCAGCAGCCAAGCAACAGGTTACGATACGCAGTATTTT,.,.,TRBV14,14,TRBJ2-3
CASGSLGTQDRTIYF,TGTGCTAGTGGTTCGCTCGGGACTCAGGATCGCACCATATATTTT,.,.,TRBV12-5,15,TRBJ1-3
CASSRGQGGGSYEQYF,TGCGCCAGCAGTCGGGGACAGGGCGGGGGCTCCTACGAGCAGTACTTC,once,TRBD1,TRBV10-2,16,TRBJ2-7
CASSELHRGTATEAFF,TGTGCCAGCAGTGAACTGCACAGGGGGACTGCGACTGAAGCTTTCTTT,few,TRBD1,TRBV25-1,16,TRBJ1-1
CSVEGGDTEAFF,TGCAGCGTTGAAGGGGGAGACACTGAAGCTTTCTTT,.,.,TRBV29-1,12,TRBJ1-1
CASSSKGLAGGLGEQFF,TGTGCCAGCAGCTCCAAGGGACTAGCGGGGGGGCTAGGTGAGCAGTTCTTC,.,TRBD2,TRBV5-4,17,TRBJ2-1
CASSRGQGSGNTIYF,TGTGCCAGCAGTAGGGGGCAGGGCTCTGGAAACACCATATATTTT,once,TRBD1,TRBV11-2,15,TRBJ1-3
CASSEGSLSGVNTGELFF,TGTGCCAGCAGTGAAGGCTCTTTGAGCGGGGTGAACACCGGGGAGCTGTTTTTT,once,TRBD2,TRBV2,18,TRBJ2-2
CASGQASGNTIYF,TGTGCCAGTGGTCAGGCCTCTGGAAACACCATATATTTT,.,.,TRBV7-9,13,TRBJ1-3
CASSIRQGREFF,TGCGCCAGCAGCATCAGACAGGGGAGGGAGTTCTTC,.,.,TRBV5-1,12,TRBJ2-1
CASGFRLTSGSSYNEQFF,TGTGCTAGTGGTTTCCGGCTAACTAGCGGGAGCTCCTACAATGAGCAGTTCTTC,.,TRBD2,TRBV12-5,18,TRBJ2-1
CASSPRPAGGHRDTQYF,TGTGCCAGCAGCCCAAGACCGGCGGGGGGTCACCGGGATACGCAGTATTTT,.,TRBD2,TRBV7-2,17,TRBJ2-3